This T cell receptor (beta chain) derives from a study of OX40 agonist ivuxolimab in advanced cancers. In the study overall: It was permissible to have had prior anti-PD-1, anti-PD-L1 or anti-CTLA-4 therapy, and less than 45% had some. Partial responses occurred in Three dose-escalation patients, one with hepatocellular carcinoma and two with cutaneous melanoma. Broader study findings: The average count of expanded clones was higher among CD8+ T cells than among CD4+. Normalized expansion of T-cell clones was also low for some nonresponders.

The data were produced by immunoSEQ multiplex PCR, yet TCRdb's version contains in-frame clones alone and is incomplete. The table lists fewer than 100,000 clones, around 90% of them singletons, with about 9% in the top ten. This CDR3 has 15 residues. On this clone: Its antigen is undetermined.

The clonotype originates from an adult with an advanced solid tumor such as melanoma, head and neck, liver or kidney cancer. The specimen comprised CD4+ or CD8+ T cells sorted from blood, sampled in a trial of the OX40 agonist ivuxolimab. V and J are TRBV21-1 and TRBJ2-4; TRBD1 is the table's D call and was not checked against the DNA. TRBV21-1 is described as a pseudogene. This CDR3 is CASSKPTLGGDIQYF. CDR3 nucleotide sequence: TGTGCCAGCAGCAAGCCGACCCTAGGGGGAGACATTCAGTACTTC.